What follows is one T cell receptor (beta chain) and its context. Its antigen is currently not known. No quality values exist for individual bases; no much larger clone is one base distant. The High Capacity cDNA Reverse Transcription Kit was used to reverse transcribe all of the isolated RNA, meaning that expressed TCRB transcripts were what got sequenced. Naive, central memory and regulatory T cell samples underwent deep immunoSEQ sequencing, averaging roughly 3.3 million total reads per sample. Sorted cells were lysed in RLT buffer, and RNA was extracted using DNase-treated RNeasy Micro or Mini kits according to cell number. To prevent cross-contamination, each cell subset was processed individually, whereas patient and healthy donor samples were processed jointly. The immunoSEQ multiplex PCR was used to amplify TCRB sequences from cDNA, generating 87-bp fragments that spanned the CDR3 region. Amplicons were sequenced on the Illumina HiSeq platform. Turning to the authors' computational methods: Synthetic template baselines were used to correct PCR bias computationally, reads within Hamming distance 2 were collapsed together, and singletons that could not be merged were discarded. Reads were aligned to IMGT to assign V, D and J genes, CDR3 length, and insertions or deletions at six rearrangement sites. Clonotype counts were normalized to sorted cell number within each subset before computing true diversity and Gini coefficients with the tcR R package. The overlap coefficient, calculated on TCRB nucleotide sequences, was used to quantify repertoire sharing. Out-of-frame TCRB sequences from naive cells were analyzed as a proxy for the pre-selection repertoire. The table comes from immuneACCESS by way of TCRdb, which keeps in-frame sequences with V and J called. Part of the clones is missing from these tables; in studies checked, under half for an unresolved V gene and the rest for unknown reasons. That table is the source of V, J and clone size, and D and trimming were worked out from the DNA. Present in this sample are around 350,000 clones, over 9.5% of which were seen just once. The top ten hold 0.017% of the sample.

Sequences SGHTA (CDR1) and FQGNSA (CDR2) are obtained from the germline V gene. The CDR3 goes from the cysteine to the phenylalanine over 17 residues. Of the read, only the CDR3 DNA is kept; its 51 bases are in frame from base 1. Trimmed from V: 3 bases; trimmed from J: 0 bases; junction bases lacking a gene match: 5. The data belong to a study of beta chain features in type 1 diabetes (dated by TCRdb to the late 2010s). With respect to the entire study: Patients and healthy donors did not differ in mean age, gender distribution, total cell number or subset yield. A total of roughly 100 million sorted cells were examined across all samples, and the number of cells per subset was strongly correlated with RNA yield. In the study, TCRB repertoires of sorted circulating CD4+ T cell subsets from recently diagnosed type 1 diabetes patients were compared with those of matched healthy donors. Naive and central memory subsets were obtained from all 28 donors, but regulatory and stem cell-like memory subsets were isolated from only 8 patients and roughly 8 healthy donors. What the study reported, not specific to this receptor: Type 1 diabetes patients showed a moderate but significant shortening of TCRB CDR3 length in all four CD4+ subsets. Only small numbers of individuals were included in the HLA sub-analyses, which left unresolved whether HLA type had any influence on TCRB rearrangement. Sequencing cDNA rather than genomic DNA could over-represent highly expressing activated cells, although activation and CD3 levels did not differ between groups. Patients with type 1 diabetes made fewer insertions and deleted more nucleotides at VDJ recombination sites, implying thymic rearrangement abnormalities. Shorter templates might be favored by PCR, yet because patient and control samples were amplified and corrected together, any such skew would affect both groups equally. The naive, central memory and regulatory TCRB repertoires appeared to resemble one another more closely among patients than among healthy donors.

From each donor, a single peripheral blood sample of about 100 mL on average was drawn into heparinised tubes. Using a panel that included CD45RO, CCR7, CD25, CD127, CD95 and CD27, naive, central memory, regulatory and stem cell-like memory CD4+ T cells were sorted on a BD FACSAria II. Purity was above 95% for every sorted population. PBMCs were isolated immediately by Lymphoprep density gradient centrifugation and stained directly without culture. To minimize batch effects, samples were stained and sorted in pairs, one healthy donor with one patient per experiment. The chain employs TRBV7-2 and TRBJ1-6, with TRBD1 matching 7 junction bases. The sequence came from a man aged 18 to 29 in good health. The source material was naive CD4+ T cells from blood. Taken with the paper, the label for cell subset or site translates to: true naive CD4+ T cells. The bases are TGTGCCAGCAGCTTGCGACAGGGAGGCTCCTATAATTCACCCCTCCACTTT. Its coded protein is CASSLRQGGSYNSPLHF.